This record looks at one TCR beta chain sequence and its context. Its antigen is as yet unknown. This record belongs to a study of ipilimumab plus nivolumab after autologous stem cell transplantation. Across the whole study: Typical patient got roughly 5 ipilimumab doses and about eight nivolumab doses (median). The DLBCL cohort had primary refractory and relapsed disease, with 18-month progression-free survival of approximately 87% and 28%. Study results and limitations: TCR repertoire, Treg phenotype and gut microbiota reportedly support more study of this approach.

CDR3 length: 15 amino acids. V was shortened by 3 bases and J by 3 bases, with 16 bases between the two germline ends. Germline V gene data show CDR1 as SGHRS and CDR2 as YFSETQ. Patients got 3 mg/kg IV nivolumab weeks 1, 4, 7, 10, then biweekly through week 26. Data came from immunoSEQ multiplex PCR; TCRdb stores just in-frame clones and leaves some out. Of fewer than 95,000 clones listed, about 83% are singletons. The input for sequencing was PBMCs, taken in a trial of ipilimumab plus nivolumab as post-transplant consolidation. The TCR sequence derives from a male donor with diffuse large B-cell lymphoma. The V call is TRBV5-1, the J call TRBJ2-7; maybe TRBD1 (6 bases). CDR3 bases: TGCGCCAGCAGCTGGGCCACAGGGTCCCTCTACGAGCAGTACTTC. This gives the protein CASSWATGSLYEQYF.